Sequencing of this TCR beta chain was carried out in a study of blood T cell repertoires in COVID-19 (dated by TCRdb to the early 2020s). Regarding the study in general: Collaborator samples came from the United States, Italy and Spain and covered acute and convalescent phases of COVID-19. The prospective study material was composed of cDNA or gDNA derived from T cells, B-cell-depleted T cells, or PBMCs. The dataset comprised deeply sampled blood TCRbeta repertoires from subjects exposed to, actively infected with, or recovered from COVID-19. A freely available public database, intended as a resource for researchers studying the immune response to SARS-CoV-2, is where the repertoires were released. The samples were drawn from the first 160 participants of the ongoing ImmuneRACE study and from under 1,500 subjects provided by 6 global collaborators. Nearly every sample came with metadata listing a de-identified subject ID, COVID-19 status, age in years and sex. HLA class I and class II types, where available, came from metadata supplied by the sample provider rather than from assay-based typing.

A note on this clone: The antigen this receptor binds is unknown. Base qualities are missing; no much larger clone stands one base away.

The immunoSEQ Assay, a bias-controlled multiplex PCR, was used to amplify TCRbeta CDR3 regions from genomic DNA. From the authors' description of their analysis: The number of nucleated cells in each sample was estimated by amplification of reference gene primers within the assay. To quantify the absolute abundance of each unique TCRbeta CDR3 rearrangement, sequence reads were collapsed and filtered. For each sample, productive Simpson clonality was calculated by taking the square root of Simpson's diversity index across productive rearrangements. TCRdb's version of the immuneACCESS table is confined to in-frame rearrangements and falls short of the full clone set. An unresolved V gene accounts for under half of the shortfall where checked; the remainder is of unknown origin. The DNA gave D and trimming, while V, J and clone size come from that table. The sample table shows around 100,000 clones, and around 87% are seen once. The ten largest clones represent around 14% of the sample.

Including cysteine and phenylalanine, the CDR3 has 16 amino acids. The only DNA kept is the CDR3, 48 bases in frame from the first base. Trimming leaves V shorter by 3 bases and J shorter by 2 bases, with the junction holding 5 bases beyond the gene matches. CDR1 SGHNT and CDR2 YENEEA were looked up in the germline V gene. Collaborating institutions collected whole blood in K2EDTA tubes following their own protocols. For TCRbeta analysis, collaborators shipped samples as frozen whole blood, isolated PBMCs, or DNA extracted from either of those sample types. On the study overall, not on this receptor specifically: The amount of clinical and demographic metadata varied by source and participant and was provided uncurated.

The TCR sequence derives from a middle-aged man with acute or convalescent COVID-19. Sequencing input: peripheral blood. Rearrangement joined TRBV11-3 to TRBJ2-7, with 12 bases in between that match TRBD2. The DNA reads as follows: TGTGCCAGCAGCTTCATGACTAGCGGGAGTCCCTACGAGCAGTACTTC. This encodes CASSFMTSGSPYEQYF. This CDR3, with the reference TRBV11-3 and TRBJ2-7 proteins standing in past its ends, gives the full variable domain EAGVVQSPRYKIIEKKQPVAFWCNPISGHNTLYWYLQNLGQGPELLIRYENEEAVDDSQLPKDRFSAERLKGVDSTLKIQPAELGDSAVYLCASSFMTSGSPYEQYFGPGTRLTVT.